Each of the 14 T cell receptor beta chains below was sequenced from the same sample in a study of blood T cell repertoires in COVID-19. Assay used: immunoSEQ multiplex PCR; TCRdb lists only in-frame clones, some missing. The data hold about 180,000 clones, with 87% observed a single time. Material: peripheral blood. The source is a woman in her 70s with COVID-19, enrolled during active disease.

The V gene is TRBV10-2, the J gene TRBJ2-1; TRBD2 is a possible D gene (6 bases). V lost 3 bases, J lost 15 bases, and 15 bases lay in between. The CDR3 totals 12 residues. From germline, CDR1 is WSHSY and CDR2 SAAADI. CDR3 DNA: TGCGCCAGCAGTGATGAACGGGAGCCCGGGTTCTTC. Amino acids: CASSDEREPGFF.

The rearrangement links TRBV6-2 or TRBV6-3 to TRBJ1-1; the D is unclear. Trimming pared 0 bases from V and 6 bases from J, leaving 8 bases between. CDR1 is MNHEY, CDR2 SVGEGT, per germline. The CDR3 loop spans 13 amino acids. The CDR3: CASSYSRAAEAFF. In DNA form, the CDR3 reads TGTGCCAGCAGTTACTCGAGGGCAGCTGAAGCTTTCTTT.

This clone was observed a single time. The chain joins TRBV2 to TRBJ2-7; D is possibly TRBD2 (6 bases). The CDR3 spans 13 residues. The germline V gene has CDR1 SNHLY and CDR2 FYNNEI. Trimming removed 7 bases at V and 6 bases at J, with 16 bases between. The CDR3 loop reads CASTGGRGGEQYF. In DNA form, the CDR3 reads TGTGCCAGCACCGGGGGTAGAGGCGGCGAGCAGTACTTC.

CDR3 in DNA: TGTGCCAGCAGCTTAGTGTCGTCTCCTAACTATGGCTACACCTTC. Its protein product is CASSLVSSPNYGYTF. The chain links TRBV7-2 to TRBJ1-2; D is undetermined. Looked up from germline, CDR1 is SGHTA and CDR2 is FQGNSA. There are 15 residues in the CDR3. The V gene lost 1 base and the J gene lost 0 bases, with 9 bases spanning the gap.

This clone was detected only once. The chain joins TRBV5-1 to TRBJ2-6; D may be TRBD1 (6 bases). CDR3 length equals 16 residues. V shed 0 bases and J shed 4 bases, with 11 bases lying between them. Germline loops: CDR1 SGHRS, CDR2 YFSETQ. The CDR3 sequence: CASSLGGRRGANVLTF. The CDR3 DNA reads as TGCGCCAGCAGCTTGGGGGGGCGCAGAGGGGCCAACGTCCTGACTTTC.

This chain joins TRBV19 and TRBJ2-1, with D hard to call. CDR3 size: 11 residues. V was shortened by 5 bases and J by 7 bases, with 6 bases between the two germline ends. Germline V gene sequence: CDR1 LNHDA, CDR2 SQIVND (reference sequence). This CDR3 is CASSAINEQFF. As DNA, the CDR3 is TGTGCCAGTAGTGCTATAAATGAGCAGTTCTTC.

The rearrangement uses TRBV5-1 and TRBJ2-5; TRBD1 is a possible D gene (6 bases). This CDR3 spans 14 amino acids. V lost 4 bases, J lost 2 bases, and 12 bases lay in between. Germline V gene sequence: CDR1 SGHRS, CDR2 YFSETQ. The CDR3 DNA reads as TGCGCCAGCAGCGGTGGACAGCTTCAAGAGACCCAGTACTTC. Protein: CASSGGQLQETQYF.

The chain is built from TRBV19 and TRBJ1-1; unclear D gene. In germline, CDR1 is LNHDA, CDR2 SQIVND (reference sequence). CDR3 size: 13 residues. Trimming shortened V by 10 bases and J by 4 bases, and 16 bases separated the two germline ends. This chain's CDR3 is CATRGGLGTEAFF. In nucleotides, the CDR3 is TGTGCCACTCGAGGAGGGCTTGGCACTGAAGCTTTCTTT.

This chain uses TRBV4-2 with TRBJ1-2; D is possibly TRBD1 (5 bases). Germline lookup yields CDR1 LGHNA and CDR2 YNFKEQ. The CDR3 is 13 amino acids. V gave up 2 bases and J gave up 8 bases, with 12 bases separating them. CDR3 bases: TGTGCCAGCAGCCAAACAATGGCAGGGGGCTACACCTTC. It is translated as CASSQTMAGGYTF.

This clone was found a few times. The V call is TRBV6-5, the J call TRBJ1-5, with D perhaps matching TRBD1 (6 bases). The CDR3 is 15 amino acids. V was cut by 6 bases and J by 0 bases, with 12 bases left in between. Germline V gene lookup returns CDR1 MNHEY and CDR2 SVGAGI. CDR3 DNA: TGTGCCAGCAGGGGGGGGGCTGGTAGCAATCAGCCCCAGCATTTT. As protein: CASRGGAGSNQPQHF.

This sequence joins TRBV19 and TRBJ1-1, with a tentative D call TRBD1 (5 bases). V lost 7 bases, J lost 5 bases, and 20 bases lay in between. The CDR3 loop spans 15 amino acids. The V gene's germline CDR1 is LNHDA and CDR2 SQIVND (reference sequence). This chain's CDR3 is CASTTNGGTGTEAFF. In nucleotides, the CDR3 is TGTGCCAGTACCACCAATGGAGGGACGGGGACTGAAGCTTTCTTT.

This clone was seen only a few times. The rearrangement joins TRBV11-2 to TRBJ2-2; no reliable D call. Trimming stripped 0 bases from V and 3 bases from J, with 8 bases between. The CDR3 is 15 residues long. Germline V gene sequence: CDR1 SGHAT, CDR2 FQNNGV. The CDR3 protein is CASSLEVDYTGELFF. The CDR3, as DNA: TGTGCCAGCAGCTTAGAAGTAGACTACACCGGGGAGCTGTTTTTT.

The chain recombines TRBV7-3 with TRBJ2-4; D is unclear. V lost 1 base and J lost 0, with 13 bases in between. The germline gives CDR1 SGHTA, CDR2 FQGTGA. This CDR3 has 17 amino acids. In DNA, the CDR3 is TGTGCCAGCAGCTTAAGTGGTGAGCGCGTAGCCAAAAACATTCAGTACTTC. Its protein product is CASSLSGERVAKNIQYF.

The chain has TRBV7-6 and TRBJ1-3; D may be TRBD1 (6 bases). The CDR3 totals 16 residues. Trimming removed 5 bases at V and 0 bases at J, with 14 bases between. Germline assignment: CDR1 SGHVS and CDR2 FNYEAQ. DNA for the CDR3: TGTGCCAGCAGCCCACGTGGACAGAGCTCTGGAAACACCATATATTTT. This sequence encodes CASSPRGQSSGNTIYF.